This T cell receptor (beta chain) emerged from a study of OX40 agonist ivuxolimab in advanced cancers. The CDR3 has 14 amino acids. The V end lost 4 bases, the J end lost 5 bases, and 14 bases lay between the germline ends. Germline V gene data show CDR1 as ENHRY and CDR2 as SYGVKD. The method was immunoSEQ multiplex PCR; TCRdb's version includes in-frame clones alone and lacks a portion of them. Among about 69,000 clones listed, approximately 81% were seen once. The sample in question was CD4+ or CD8+ T cells sorted from blood, obtained in a trial of the OX40 agonist ivuxolimab. The clonotype comes from an adult with an advanced solid tumor such as melanoma, head and neck, liver or kidney cancer. V is TRBV10-3 and J is TRBJ1-1; tentatively, D is TRBD1 (6 bases). CDR3 coding DNA: TGTGCCATCAGTGTGGATCTAGGGGGTACTGAAGCTTTCTTT. Its translation is CAISVDLGGTEAFF.